This T cell receptor beta chain was documented in a study of blood T cell repertoires in COVID-19 (TCRdb year 2020). Some background on the complete study: Samples from collaborators originated in the United States, Italy and Spain and spanned both the acute and convalescent phases of COVID-19. Deeply sampled blood TCRbeta repertoires from subjects exposed to, actively infected with, or recovered from COVID-19 were included in the dataset. The samples were drawn from two sources: the first 160 participants of the ongoing ImmuneRACE study, and 1,200 or so subjects contributed by 6 global collaborators. The prospective study material was composed of cDNA or gDNA derived from T cells, B-cell-depleted T cells, or PBMCs. The repertoires were released in a freely available public database meant as a resource for research on the immune response to SARS-CoV-2. Where available, HLA class I and class II types were taken from metadata supplied by the sample provider and were not determined by assay-based typing. Sample metadata almost always included a de-identified subject ID, COVID-19 status, age in years and sex. Results the study describes overall, beyond this receptor: Clinical and demographic metadata were provided uncurated, with the amount varying by source and participant.

TCRbeta CDR3 regions were amplified from genomic DNA by means of the immunoSEQ Assay, a bias-controlled multiplex PCR. The original pipeline was this. Within the assay, amplification of reference gene primers was used to estimate how many nucleated cells each sample contained. Sequence reads were collapsed and filtered to measure the absolute abundance of every unique TCRbeta CDR3 rearrangement. For each sample, productive Simpson clonality was calculated as the square root of Simpson's diversity index over productive rearrangements. TCRdb stores this immuneACCESS table with in-frame sequences only. Part of the clones is absent; in the studies checked, under half of the shortfall reflects unresolved V genes, and no reason is known for the rest. D and trimming come from the DNA, and the V and J calls and clone size come from that table. The sample contains about 130,000 clones, about 87% of them found a single time. The ten most abundant clones make up 10% of the sample.

From the germline V gene, CDR1 is LGHNA and CDR2 is YNFKEQ. Inclusive of the bounding cysteine and phenylalanine, the CDR3 is 15 residues long. The read is trimmed to its CDR3 DNA, 45 bases read in frame from base 1. V and J are trimmed by 1 base and 0 bases, and the gene matches miss 3 bases of the junction. Collaborating institutions collected whole blood in K2EDTA tubes following their own protocols. For TCRbeta analysis, collaborators shipped samples as frozen whole blood, isolated PBMCs, or DNA extracted from either of those sample types. In the case of this clone: Its antigen has not been determined. Nothing much larger sits one base from this clone, and base qualities are not available.

Recombination joined TRBV4-2 with TRBJ2-7; the central 7 bases match TRBD2. Source material: peripheral blood. The TCR was taken from a man between 50 and 59 years old with acute or convalescent COVID-19. The CDR3: CASSQAGGSSYEQYF. The DNA reads TGTGCCAGCAGCCAAGCTGGCGGGAGCTCCTACGAGCAGTACTTC.